This T cell receptor beta chain was captured by sequencing in a study of blood T cell repertoires in COVID-19. Study as a whole: PBMCs, B-cell-depleted T cells, or T cells provided the cDNA or gDNA that made up the material.

Germline loops: CDR1 WNHNN, CDR2 SYGVQD (reference sequence). The germline V and J ends were trimmed by 0 bases and 2 bases, with 10 bases remaining between them. The CDR3 sequence is 15 residues long. Per the original data handling: Estimates of nucleated cell counts were drawn from the amplification of reference gene primers. Sequencing used immunoSEQ multiplex PCR; TCRdb keeps in-frame clones, though not all of them. V and J calls and clone size are as listed in that table; D and trimming were resolved from the DNA. Of under 300,000 clones in the sample, around 89% were seen once. Participant reports of clinical history set cohort assignment. The recovered donors of Cohort 3 showed two negative PCRs, clearance, or symptom resolution. This clone was seen only once.

The chain carries TRBV10-1 and TRBJ2-5; possibly TRBD2 for D (7 bases). The TCR originated in a woman aged 18-29 years who had recovered from COVID-19. Material: PBMCs or T cells enriched from blood (not recorded which). The CDR3 reads CASSESGGPQETQYF. The CDR3 bases are TGCGCCAGCAGTGAGTCGGGGGGGCCTCAAGAGACCCAGTACTTC.